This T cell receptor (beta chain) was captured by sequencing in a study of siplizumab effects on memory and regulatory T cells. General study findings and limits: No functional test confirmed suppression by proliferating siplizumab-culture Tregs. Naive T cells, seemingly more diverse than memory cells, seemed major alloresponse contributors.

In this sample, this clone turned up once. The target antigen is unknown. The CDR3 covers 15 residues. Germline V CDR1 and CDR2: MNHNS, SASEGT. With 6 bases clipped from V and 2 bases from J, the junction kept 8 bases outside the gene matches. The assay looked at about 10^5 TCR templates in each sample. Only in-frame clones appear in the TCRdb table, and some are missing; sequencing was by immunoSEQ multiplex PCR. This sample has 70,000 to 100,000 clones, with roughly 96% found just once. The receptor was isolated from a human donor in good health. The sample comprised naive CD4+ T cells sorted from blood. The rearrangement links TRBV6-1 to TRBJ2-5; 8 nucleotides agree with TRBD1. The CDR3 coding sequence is TGTGCCAGCAGCGCCGGACAGGGTTTGCAAGAGACCCAGTACTTC. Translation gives CASSAGQGLQETQYF.